What follows are 15 T cell receptor beta chains derived from one specimen sequenced in a study of PD-1 blockade in classical Hodgkin lymphoma. TCRdb keeps only in-frame clones here, not all; method: immunoSEQ multiplex PCR. The sample shows approximately 99,000 clones, roughly 87% of them seen only once. Following autologous stem cell transplantation, relapse occurred in every patient, and exposure to brentuximab vedotin varied. Sequenced material: peripheral blood mononuclear cells (PBMCs), taken before the second cycle of nivolumab. All receptors come from a human donor with classical Hodgkin lymphoma.

The V call is TRBV5-1, the J call TRBJ1-2; TRBD1 might be the D (5 bases). This CDR3 spans 13 amino acids. V lost 4 bases and J 8 bases, leaving 15 bases between the germline ends. Germline V gene sequence: CDR1 SGHRS, CDR2 YFSETQ. CDR3 sequence reads: CASSETDSEGYTF. Written as DNA, the CDR3 is TGCGCCAGCAGCGAGACCGACAGTGAAGGCTACACCTTC.

This clone was seen a single time. The chain links TRBV6-5 to TRBJ2-3; D ambiguous. Deletions cut 0 bases from V and 2 bases from J, with 9 bases between. The CDR3 runs to 15 residues. Germline lookup yields CDR1 MNHEY and CDR2 SVGAGI. The CDR3 loop is CASSYSGRPTDTQYF. The CDR3 DNA is TGTGCCAGCAGTTACTCGGGCAGGCCCACAGATACGCAGTATTTT.

The J gene is TRBJ2-3, the V gene TRBV12-5, with TRBD2 matching 8 bases. Unmatched junction bases numbered 3, after V lost 6 bases and J lost 1 base. The CDR3 totals 14 residues. Germline V gives CDR1 LGHNT, CDR2 FRNRAP. The CDR3 DNA sequence: TGTGCTAGTGGCCCGGGACTAGGCACAGATACGCAGTATTTT. Residues: CASGPGLGTDTQYF.

This clone was recorded once. The chain links TRBV2 to TRBJ2-3, with 13 positions matching TRBD2. With V trimmed by 8 bases and J by 3 bases, 2 bases remained unmatched. The germline CDR1 and CDR2 sequences are SNHLY and FYNNEI. The CDR3 extends over 14 amino acids. The chain's CDR3 is CASAGLAGTDTQYF. CDR3 DNA sequence: TGTGCCAGCGCGGGACTAGCGGGGACAGATACGCAGTATTTT.

There are a few counts of this clone. This sequence joins TRBV19 and TRBJ1-5, with TRBD1 matching 7 bases. Germline V lookup: CDR1 LNHDA, CDR2 SQIVND (reference sequence). The CDR3 covers 14 residues. Losses at the gene ends were 6 bases for V and 4 bases for J; bases not matched to a gene: 6. This chain's CDR3 is CASSVAGGNQPQHF. In DNA form, the CDR3 reads TGTGCCAGTAGCGTAGCAGGGGGTAATCAGCCCCAGCATTTT.

This sequence joins TRBV18 and TRBJ2-4; D remains ambiguous. The CDR3 length is 17 residues. V was trimmed by 0 bases and J by 0 bases, leaving 12 bases between them. CDR1 and CDR2 from the germline V gene are KGHSH and LQKENI. CDR3 sequence: CASSPPGVGIAKNIQYF. Written as DNA, the CDR3 is TGTGCCAGCTCACCACCTGGCGTAGGCATAGCCAAAAACATTCAGTACTTC.

The CDR3 sequence is CATSIDRVVSETQYF. CDR3 bases: TGTGCCACCAGCATCGACAGGGTCGTGTCAGAGACCCAGTACTTC. The rearrangement uses TRBV15 and TRBJ2-5; 7 nucleotides match TRBD1. The CDR3 has 15 residues. The germline gives CDR1 LNHNV, CDR2 YYDKDF (reference sequence). J was trimmed by 4 bases and V by 4 bases; bases with no gene match: 9.

The chain couples TRBV29-1 to TRBJ2-5; 9 nucleotides match TRBD1. With V trimmed by 7 bases and J by 5 bases, 5 bases remained unmatched. Germline assignment: CDR1 SQVTM and CDR2 ANQGSEA. The CDR3 totals 12 residues. The CDR3: CSADRGRETQYF. CDR3 coding DNA: TGCAGCGCGGACAGGGGCCGGGAGACCCAGTACTTC.

This chain uses TRBV19 with TRBJ2-7, with D tentatively TRBD1 (6 bases). Germline V gene data show CDR1 as LNHDA and CDR2 as SQIVND (reference sequence). The V gene lost 3 bases and the J gene lost 6 bases, with 12 bases spanning the gap. This CDR3 spans 13 amino acids. CDR3 region: CASSIGTGREQYF. The CDR3 DNA reads as TGTGCCAGTAGTATTGGTACAGGGCGCGAGCAGTACTTC.

This clone appeared a single time. The chain carries TRBV30 and TRBJ2-7; D is possibly TRBD1 or TRBD2 (5 bases each). The CDR3 length is 14 residues. CDR1 GTSNPN and CDR2 SVGIG come from the germline V gene (reference sequence). The V gene lost 3 bases and the J gene lost 6 bases, with 18 bases spanning the gap. The CDR3 bases are TGTGCCTGGAGCACGGGACCGGCCGGAGGCGAGCAGTACTTC. Protein: CAWSTGPAGGEQYF.

The gene calls are TRBV30 and TRBJ1-3; D gene unclear. The CDR3 contains 11 residues. Germline V gene sequence: CDR1 GTSNPN, CDR2 SVGIG (reference sequence). The V end lost 2 bases, the J end lost 1 base, and 0 bases lay between the germline ends. Written as DNA, the CDR3 is TGTGCCTGGAGTTCTGGAAACACCATATATTTT. As protein: CAWSSGNTIYF.

This chain links TRBV9 with TRBJ2-7; no clear D. V was clipped by 0 bases and J by 3 bases, with 10 bases between them. The CDR3 is 14 residues long. Germline V gene data show CDR1 as SGDLS and CDR2 as YYNGEE. CDR3 in amino acids: CASSVETASYEQYF. The CDR3 bases are TGTGCCAGCAGCGTAGAGACGGCAAGCTACGAGCAGTACTTC.

V is TRBV6-5 and J is TRBJ1-4; possibly TRBD1 for D (5 bases). Trimming took 8 bases from V and 4 from J, leaving 11 bases between them. CDR1 and CDR2 (germline): MNHEY, SVGAGI. The CDR3 length is 13 residues. The CDR3 is CASAWRGNEKLFF. CDR3 in DNA: TGTGCCAGCGCCTGGAGGGGTAATGAAAAACTGTTTTTT.

This chain connects TRBV5-6 to TRBJ1-2; TRBD1 matches 7 bases. The CDR3 covers 13 residues. The trim removed 6 bases at V and 3 bases at J, leaving 5 bases unmatched. Germline CDR1 and CDR2: SGHDT and YYEEEE. CDR3 DNA sequence: TGTGCCAGCACCGCTGGGACAGACTATGGCTACACCTTC. This encodes CASTAGTDYGYTF.

The chain combines TRBV19 with TRBJ1-1; D unclear. Trimming left V 5 bases short and J 5 bases short, with 12 bases between. Germline CDR1 is LNHDA and CDR2 is SQIVND (reference sequence). CDR3 length: 13 residues. CDR3 bases: TGTGCCAGTAGTTACCTTAAGGAAACTGAAGCTTTCTTT. Its protein is CASSYLKETEAFF.